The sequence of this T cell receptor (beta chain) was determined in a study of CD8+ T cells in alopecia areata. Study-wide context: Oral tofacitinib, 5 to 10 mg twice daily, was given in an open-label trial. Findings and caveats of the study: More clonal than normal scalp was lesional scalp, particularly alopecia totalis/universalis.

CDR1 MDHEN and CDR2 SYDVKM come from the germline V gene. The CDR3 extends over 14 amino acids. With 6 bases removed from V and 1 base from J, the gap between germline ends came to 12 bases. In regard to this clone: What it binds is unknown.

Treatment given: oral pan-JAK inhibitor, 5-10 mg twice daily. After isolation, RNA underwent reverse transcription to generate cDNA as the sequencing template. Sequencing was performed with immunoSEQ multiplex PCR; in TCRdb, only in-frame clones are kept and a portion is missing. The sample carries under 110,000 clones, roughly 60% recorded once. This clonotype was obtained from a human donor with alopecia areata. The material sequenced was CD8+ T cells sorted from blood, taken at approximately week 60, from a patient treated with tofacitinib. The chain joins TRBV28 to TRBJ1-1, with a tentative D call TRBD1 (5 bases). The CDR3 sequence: CASSSMTANTEAFF. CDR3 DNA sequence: TGTGCCAGCAGCTCAATGACAGCGAACACTGAAGCTTTCTTT.